The present T cell receptor (beta chain) was sequenced within a study of T cell repertoires in cytomegalovirus infection. Overall study findings and caveats: Dominant in the ex vivo response were TCR beta clonotypes restricted by HLA-C and specific for CMV. Frequencies of public TCR beta families were cumulated, and this identified carriers of CMV plus the relevant HLA.

At least ten counts were recorded for this clonotype. Its antigen is unidentified. TCRdb called the reads again in MiXCR, with one record for every CDR3 protein. The sample shows tens of thousands of distinct CDR3 sequences, 3% to 4.5% of them seen only once. Germline V gene lookup returns CDR1 MNHEY and CDR2 SVGEGT. The CDR3 covers 15 residues. Trimming stripped 8 bases from V and 6 bases from J, with 20 bases between. The source material was PBMCs. The source is a human donor in good health (CMV status not recorded). Some clones in this sample may be carry-over from other donors' samples. J is TRBJ1-5 and V is TRBV6-2 or TRBV6-3; weak D call: TRBD1 (5 bases). CDR3 sequence: CASGVGTPGSQPQHF. In DNA form, the CDR3 reads TGTGCCAGCGGAGTCGGGACCCCGGGCAGTCAGCCCCAGCATTTT.